This T cell receptor (beta chain) was captured by sequencing in a study of cytomegalovirus exposure and HLA in healthy donors. Study-level findings and limits: Published work reported that the classifier diagnosed cytomegalovirus status with high specificity and sensitivity. There were three CMV-associated chains whose specificity for CMV antigens was confirmed in vitro. Rare TCR sequences predominated, though certain public TCRs were found in many donors. According to a later analysis, TCR clusters from the first cohort tended to co-occur in the approximately 130 validation repertoires.

Per the germline V gene, CDR1 is MNHNS and CDR2 is SASEGT. V lost 2 bases and J lost 0, with 17 bases in between. This CDR3 has 18 amino acids. In regard to this clone: Its cognate antigen is unknown.

Repertoires were generated with immunoSEQ multiplex PCR, while TCRdb's copy carries only in-frame clones and drops some. The data contain approximately 130,000 clones, roughly 90% of them singletons. The receptor comes from a woman between 18 and 30 years old in good health and CMV-seronegative. Sequenced input: PBMCs. V is TRBV6-1 and J is TRBJ1-5; tentatively, D is TRBD1 (5 bases). CDR3 sequence (DNA): TGTGCCAGCAGTGAATTGTATGGGGGGGTCAATAGCAATCAGCCCCAGCATTTT. Its translation is CASSELYGGVNSNQPQHF.